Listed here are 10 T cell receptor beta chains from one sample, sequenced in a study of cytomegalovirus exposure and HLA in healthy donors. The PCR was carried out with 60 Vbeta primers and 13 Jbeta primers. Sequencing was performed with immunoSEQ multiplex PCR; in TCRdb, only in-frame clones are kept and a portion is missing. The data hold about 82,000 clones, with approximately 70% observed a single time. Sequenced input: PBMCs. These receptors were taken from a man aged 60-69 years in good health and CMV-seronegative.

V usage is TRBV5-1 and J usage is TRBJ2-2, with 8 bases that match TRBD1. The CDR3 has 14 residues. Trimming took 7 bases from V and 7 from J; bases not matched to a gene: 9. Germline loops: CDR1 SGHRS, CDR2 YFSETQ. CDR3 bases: TGCGCCAGCTCACCAGACGGACAGGGCGGGGAGCTGTTTTTT. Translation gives CASSPDGQGGELFF.

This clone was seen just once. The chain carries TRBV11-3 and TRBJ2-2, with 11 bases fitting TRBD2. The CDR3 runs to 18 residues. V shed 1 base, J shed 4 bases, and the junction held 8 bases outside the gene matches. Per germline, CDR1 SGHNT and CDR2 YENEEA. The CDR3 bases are TGTGCCAGCAGCTTAGGGCTAGCGGGAGGCCTTACCACCGGGGAGCTGTTTTTT. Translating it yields CASSLGLAGGLTTGELFF.

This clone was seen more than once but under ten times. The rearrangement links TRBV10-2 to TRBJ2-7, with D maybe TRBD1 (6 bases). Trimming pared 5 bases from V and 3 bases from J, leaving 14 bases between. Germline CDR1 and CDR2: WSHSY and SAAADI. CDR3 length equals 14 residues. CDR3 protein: CASSPREGGYEQYF. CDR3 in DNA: TGCGCCAGCAGTCCCCGAGAAGGGGGCTACGAGCAGTACTTC.

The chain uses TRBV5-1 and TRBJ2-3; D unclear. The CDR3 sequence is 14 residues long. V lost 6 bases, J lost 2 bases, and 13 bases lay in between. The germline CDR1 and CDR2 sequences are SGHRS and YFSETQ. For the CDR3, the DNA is TGCGCCAGCACCGAGACAAATCCCACAGATACGCAGTATTTT. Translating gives CASTETNPTDTQYF.

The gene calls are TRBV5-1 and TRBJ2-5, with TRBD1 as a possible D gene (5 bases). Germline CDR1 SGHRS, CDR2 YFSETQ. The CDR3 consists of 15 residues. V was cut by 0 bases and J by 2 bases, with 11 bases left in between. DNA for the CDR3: TGCGCCAGCAGCTTGGAAAGGGGTGGGCAAGAGACCCAGTACTTC. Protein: CASSLERGGQETQYF.

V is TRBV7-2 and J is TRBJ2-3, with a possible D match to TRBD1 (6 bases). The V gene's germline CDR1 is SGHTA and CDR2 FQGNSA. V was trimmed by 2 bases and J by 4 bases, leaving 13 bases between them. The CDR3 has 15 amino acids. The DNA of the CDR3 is TGTGCCAGCAGCTTATCAGGGGCAGGGGCAGATACGCAGTATTTT. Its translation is CASSLSGAGADTQYF.

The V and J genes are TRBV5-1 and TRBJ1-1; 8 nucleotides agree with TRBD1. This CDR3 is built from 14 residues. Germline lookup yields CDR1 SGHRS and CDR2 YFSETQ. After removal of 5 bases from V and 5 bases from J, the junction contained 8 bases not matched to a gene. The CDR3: CASRFATGETEAFF. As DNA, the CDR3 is TGCGCCAGCAGATTCGCGACAGGGGAGACTGAAGCTTTCTTT.

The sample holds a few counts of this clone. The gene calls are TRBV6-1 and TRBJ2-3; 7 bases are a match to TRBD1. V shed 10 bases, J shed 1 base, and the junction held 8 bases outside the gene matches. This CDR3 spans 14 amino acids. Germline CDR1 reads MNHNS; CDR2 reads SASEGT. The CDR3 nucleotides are TGTGCCACGACAGGGCATCTCGGCACAGATACGCAGTATTTT. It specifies CATTGHLGTDTQYF.

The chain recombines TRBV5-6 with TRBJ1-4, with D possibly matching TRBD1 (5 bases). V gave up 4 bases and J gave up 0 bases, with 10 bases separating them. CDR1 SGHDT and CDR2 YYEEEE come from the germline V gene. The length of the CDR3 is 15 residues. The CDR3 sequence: CASSPTGSTNEKLFF. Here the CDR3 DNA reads TGTGCCAGCAGCCCCACAGGCTCAACTAATGAAAAACTGTTTTTT.

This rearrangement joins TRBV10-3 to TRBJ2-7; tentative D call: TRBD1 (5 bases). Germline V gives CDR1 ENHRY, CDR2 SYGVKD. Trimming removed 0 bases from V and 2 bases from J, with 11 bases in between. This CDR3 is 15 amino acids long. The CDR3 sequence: CAISESQAGAYEQYF. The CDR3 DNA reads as TGTGCCATCAGTGAGTCACAGGCTGGGGCCTACGAGCAGTACTTC.